This T cell receptor beta chain was identified during a study of CD8+CD57+ T cells in acquired aplastic anemia. This clonotype was picked up many times. Its specificity is not known. Study-wide points: Patients showed no significant difference from controls in CD8+ Simpson's diversity. Overlap between patients and controls comprised twenty-nine CD8+ CDR3 sequences.

Whoever was chosen for sequencing had shown CD8+CD57+ cell expansion by flow cytometry. Severe acquired aplastic anemia was diagnosed in all patients. No patient had been given any therapy when blood was sampled. This CDR3 contains 12 residues. V was clipped by 6 bases and J by 8 bases; unmatched bases: 6. The germline gives CDR1 SEHNR, CDR2 FQNEAQ (reference sequence). TCR beta VDJ and CDR3 profiling used genomic DNA as template. TCRdb ran MiXCR on the reads and lists one entry per CDR3 protein. This sample has 150,000 or so distinct CDR3 sequences; around half occur once, and the top ten carry around a third.

Source material: sorted CD4+, CD8+, or CD8+CD57+ T cells (not recorded which) from PBMCs. The clonotype was recovered from a human donor with aplastic anemia. J is TRBJ1-2 and V is TRBV7-9; 7 nucleotides line up with TRBD1. The CDR3, as DNA: TGTGCCAGCAGGAGGGGGCAGGAAGGCTACACCTTC. Translation: CASRRGQEGYTF.